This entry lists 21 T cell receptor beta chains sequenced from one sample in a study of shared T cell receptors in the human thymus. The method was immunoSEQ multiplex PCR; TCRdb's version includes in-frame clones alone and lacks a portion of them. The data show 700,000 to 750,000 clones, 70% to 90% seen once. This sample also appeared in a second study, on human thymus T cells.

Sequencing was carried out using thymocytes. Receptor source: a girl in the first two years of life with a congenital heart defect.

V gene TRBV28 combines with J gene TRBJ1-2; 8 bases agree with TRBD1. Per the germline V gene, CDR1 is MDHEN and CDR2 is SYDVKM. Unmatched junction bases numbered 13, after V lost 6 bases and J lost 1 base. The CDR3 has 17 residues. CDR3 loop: CASRLGQGASFNYGYTF. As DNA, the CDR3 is TGTGCCAGCAGGCTCGGACAGGGAGCCTCTTTTAACTATGGCTACACCTTC.

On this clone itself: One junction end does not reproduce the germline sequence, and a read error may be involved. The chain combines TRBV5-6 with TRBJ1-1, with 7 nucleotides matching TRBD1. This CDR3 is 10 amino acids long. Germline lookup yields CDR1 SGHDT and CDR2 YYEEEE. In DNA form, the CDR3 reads TGTGCCAGCAGCTTGACAGGGGTTCTCTTT. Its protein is CASSLTGVLF.

The CDR3 protein is CASSFGTGTSGANVLTF. The CDR3, as DNA: TGTGCCAGCAGCTTCGGGACAGGGACGTCTGGGGCCAACGTCCTGACTTTC. The chain has TRBV5-6 and TRBJ2-6; 9 bases line up with TRBD1. Unmatched junction bases numbered 4, after V lost 2 bases and J lost 1 base. CDR1 and CDR2 from the germline V gene are SGHDT and YYEEEE. This CDR3 is built from 17 residues.

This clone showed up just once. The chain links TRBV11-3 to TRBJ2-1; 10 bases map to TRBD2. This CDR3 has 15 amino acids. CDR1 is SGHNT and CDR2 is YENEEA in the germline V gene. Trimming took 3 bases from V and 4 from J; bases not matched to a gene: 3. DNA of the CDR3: TGTGCCAGCAGCTTCGGTAGCGGGGGGTACAATGAGCAGTTCTTC. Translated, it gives CASSFGSGGYNEQFF.

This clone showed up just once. For the CDR3, the DNA is TGTGCCAGCAGACGGCGATTGGGCCTCATACTTAACACTGAAGCTTTCTTT. This codes for CASRRRLGLILNTEAFF. The chain links TRBV27 to TRBJ1-1; no clear D gene. The germline gives CDR1 MNHEY, CDR2 SMNVEV (reference sequence). Trimming shortened V by 6 bases and J by 2 bases, and 22 bases separated the two germline ends. This CDR3 region has 17 residues.

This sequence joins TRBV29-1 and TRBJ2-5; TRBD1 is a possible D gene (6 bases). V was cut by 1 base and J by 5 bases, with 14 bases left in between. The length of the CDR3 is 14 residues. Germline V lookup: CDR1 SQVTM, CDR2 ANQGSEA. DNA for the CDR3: TGCAGCGTTGAAGGCTACAGGGACGGGGAGACCCAGTACTTC. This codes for CSVEGYRDGETQYF.

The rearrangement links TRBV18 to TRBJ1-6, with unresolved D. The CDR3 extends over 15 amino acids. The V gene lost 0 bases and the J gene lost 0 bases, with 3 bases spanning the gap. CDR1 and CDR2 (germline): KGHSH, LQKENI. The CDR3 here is CASSPPSSYNSPLHF. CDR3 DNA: TGTGCCAGCTCACCACCTAGCTCCTATAATTCACCCCTCCACTTT.

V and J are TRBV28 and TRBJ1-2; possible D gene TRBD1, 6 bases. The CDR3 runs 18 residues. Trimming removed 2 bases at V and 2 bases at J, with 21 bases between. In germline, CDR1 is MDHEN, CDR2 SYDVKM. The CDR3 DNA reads TGTGCCAGCAGTTTAAAGTTCTCGCGGCAGGGGTCCAACTATGGCTACACCTTC. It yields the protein CASSLKFSRQGSNYGYTF.

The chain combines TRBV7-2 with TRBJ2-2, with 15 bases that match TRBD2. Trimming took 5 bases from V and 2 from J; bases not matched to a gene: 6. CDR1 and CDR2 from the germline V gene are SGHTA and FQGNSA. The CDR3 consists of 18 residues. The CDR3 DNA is TGTGCCAGCAGCCCACGGACTAGCGGGGGGGTTAACACCGGGGAGCTGTTTTTT. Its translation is CASSPRTSGGVNTGELFF.

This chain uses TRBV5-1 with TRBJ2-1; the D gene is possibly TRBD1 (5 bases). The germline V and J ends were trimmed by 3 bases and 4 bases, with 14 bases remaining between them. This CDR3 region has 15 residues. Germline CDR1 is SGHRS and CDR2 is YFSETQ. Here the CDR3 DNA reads TGCGCCAGCAGCTCGAGACAGCGTCGTTACAATGAGCAGTTCTTC. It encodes CASSSRQRRYNEQFF.

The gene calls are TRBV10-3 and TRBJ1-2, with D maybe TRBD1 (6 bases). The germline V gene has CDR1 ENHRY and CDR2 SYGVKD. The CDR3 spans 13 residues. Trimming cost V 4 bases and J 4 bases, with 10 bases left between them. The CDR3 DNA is TGTGCCATCAGTGCTGGACAGCTCTATGGCTACACCTTC. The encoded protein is CAISAGQLYGYTF.

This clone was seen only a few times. The DNA of the CDR3 is TGTGCCTGGAGTGTCTTGACTCTTGGTAATTCACCCCTCCACTTT. Protein product: CAWSVLTLGNSPLHF. The V gene is TRBV30, the J gene TRBJ1-6; D is unclear. With 0 bases removed from V and 6 bases from J, the gap between germline ends came to 12 bases. Germline lookup yields CDR1 GTSNPN and CDR2 SVGIG (reference sequence). The CDR3 length is 15 residues.

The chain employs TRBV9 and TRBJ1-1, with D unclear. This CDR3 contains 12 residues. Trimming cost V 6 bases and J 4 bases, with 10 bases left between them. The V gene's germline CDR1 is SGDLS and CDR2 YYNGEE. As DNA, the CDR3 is TGTGCCAGCACCAACTCGGGCACTGAAGCTTTCTTT. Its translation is CASTNSGTEAFF.

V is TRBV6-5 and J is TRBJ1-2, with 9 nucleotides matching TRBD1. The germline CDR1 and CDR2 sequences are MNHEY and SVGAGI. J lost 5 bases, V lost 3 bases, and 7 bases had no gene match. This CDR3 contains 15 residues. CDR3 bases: TGTGCCAGCAGTTATCACCGGGACAGGGCATATGGCTACACCTTC. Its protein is CASSYHRDRAYGYTF.

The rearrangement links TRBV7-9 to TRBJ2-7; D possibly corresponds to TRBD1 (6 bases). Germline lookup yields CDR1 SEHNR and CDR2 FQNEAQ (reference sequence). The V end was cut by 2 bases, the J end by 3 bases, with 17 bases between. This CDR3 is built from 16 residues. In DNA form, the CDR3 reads TGTGCCAGCAGCTTATGGAAGGGGAGCAGGGGCTACGAGCAGTACTTC. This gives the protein CASSLWKGSRGYEQYF.

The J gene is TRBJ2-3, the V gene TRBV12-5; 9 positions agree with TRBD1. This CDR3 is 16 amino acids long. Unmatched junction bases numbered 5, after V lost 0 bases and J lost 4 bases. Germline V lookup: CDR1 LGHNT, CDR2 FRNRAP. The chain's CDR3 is CASGLVGDRVPDTQYF. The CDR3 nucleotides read TGTGCTAGTGGTTTGGTAGGGGACAGGGTTCCAGATACGCAGTATTTT.

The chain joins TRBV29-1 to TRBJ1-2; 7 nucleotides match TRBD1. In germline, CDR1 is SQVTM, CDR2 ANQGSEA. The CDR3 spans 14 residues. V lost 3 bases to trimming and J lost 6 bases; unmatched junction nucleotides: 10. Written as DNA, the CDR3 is TGCAGCGTTGAGGTTAGGGGGCAGGGCCATGGCTACACCTTC. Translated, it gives CSVEVRGQGHGYTF.

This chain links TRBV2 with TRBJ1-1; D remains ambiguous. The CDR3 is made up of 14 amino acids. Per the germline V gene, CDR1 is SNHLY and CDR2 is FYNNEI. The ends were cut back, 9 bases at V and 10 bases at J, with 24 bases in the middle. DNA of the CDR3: TGTGCCAGATACGGTGCCCAAACCAAGGGAGGAGCTTTCTTT. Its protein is CARYGAQTKGGAFF.

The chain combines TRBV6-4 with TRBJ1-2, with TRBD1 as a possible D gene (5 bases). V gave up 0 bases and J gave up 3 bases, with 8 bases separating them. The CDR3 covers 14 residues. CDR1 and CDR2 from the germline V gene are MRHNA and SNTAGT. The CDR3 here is CASSDSGRDYGYTF. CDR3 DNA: TGTGCCAGCAGTGACTCTGGCAGGGACTATGGCTACACCTTC.

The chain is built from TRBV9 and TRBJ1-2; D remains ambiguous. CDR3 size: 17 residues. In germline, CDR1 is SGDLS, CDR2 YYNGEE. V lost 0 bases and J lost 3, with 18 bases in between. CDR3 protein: CASSVGPSRHTYYGYTF. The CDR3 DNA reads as TGTGCCAGCAGCGTAGGCCCGTCGCGACACACTTACTATGGCTACACCTTC. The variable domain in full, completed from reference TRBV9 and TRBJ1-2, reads DSGVTQTPKHLITATGQRVTLRCSPRSGDLSVYWYQQSLDQGLQFLIQYYNGEERAKGNILERFSAQQFPDLHSELNLSSLELGDSALYFCASSVGPSRHTYYGYTFGSGTRLTVV.

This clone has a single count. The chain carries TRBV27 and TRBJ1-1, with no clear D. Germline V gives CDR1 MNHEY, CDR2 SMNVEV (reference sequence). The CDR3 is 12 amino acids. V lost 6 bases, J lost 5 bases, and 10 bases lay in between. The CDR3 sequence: CASRGSRTEAFF. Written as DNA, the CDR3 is TGTGCCAGCAGGGGTTCGCGGACTGAAGCTTTCTTT.